Following are 29 T cell receptor beta chains from one sample sequenced in a study of OX40 agonist ivuxolimab in advanced cancers. Library preparation employed the immunoSEQ multiplex PCR assay. The table comes from immuneACCESS by way of TCRdb, which keeps in-frame sequences with V and J called. Part of the clones is missing from these tables; in studies checked, under half for an unresolved V gene and the rest for unknown reasons. This sample holds about 100,000 clones; 70% to 90% were observed only once. The top ten clones comprise 0.15% to 0.2% of the sample. Specimen: CD4+ or CD8+ T cells sorted from blood, collected in a trial of the OX40 agonist ivuxolimab. The receptors were gathered from an adult with an advanced solid tumor such as melanoma, head and neck, liver or kidney cancer.

The V gene is TRBV18, the J gene TRBJ2-5; TRBD2 agrees at 11 bases. J gave up 5 bases and V 1 base, and 6 bases lay outside the gene matches. Per germline, CDR1 KGHSH and CDR2 LQKENI. The CDR3 loop spans 16 amino acids. In DNA form, the CDR3 reads TGTGCCAGCTCACCACTAGCGGGAGGGCCTGGTGAGACCCAGTACTTC. It is translated as CASSPLAGGPGETQYF. The whole variable domain, filled in from reference TRBV18 and TRBJ2-5, reads NAGVMQNPRHLVRRRGQEARLRCSPMKGHSHVYWYRQLPEEGLKFMVYLQKENIIDESGMPKERFSAEFPKEGPSILRIQQVVRGDSAAYFCASSPLAGGPGETQYFGPGTRLLVL.

This rearrangement joins TRBV2 to TRBJ1-1, with D possibly being TRBD1 (6 bases). From germline, CDR1 is SNHLY and CDR2 FYNNEI. V gave up 0 bases and J gave up 11 bases, with 16 bases separating them. The CDR3 is 14 amino acids. The DNA of the CDR3 is TGTGCCAGCAGTGAAGCTGACAGGCTCTCCGTTGCTTTCTTT. Amino acid sequence: CASSEADRLSVAFF.

The gene calls are TRBV5-6 and TRBJ2-3, with D perhaps matching TRBD2 (6 bases). The CDR3 loop spans 16 amino acids. Germline V CDR1 and CDR2: SGHDT, YYEEEE. V lost 3 bases, J lost 1 base, and 15 bases lay in between. CDR3: CASSYLLPSGTDTQYF. The DNA for the CDR3 is TGTGCCAGCAGCTACCTGCTGCCTAGCGGCACAGATACGCAGTATTTT.

The gene calls are TRBV28 and TRBJ2-6; D not certain. V lost 5 bases and J lost 0, with 8 bases in between. Germline loops: CDR1 MDHEN, CDR2 SYDVKM. CDR3 length: 15 residues. The CDR3 DNA is TGTGCCAGCAGTCCCACTCACTCTGGGGCCAACGTCCTGACTTTC. Translated: CASSPTHSGANVLTF.

This chain connects TRBV30 to TRBJ2-5, with D unresolved. The CDR3 runs 12 residues. Trimming removed 1 base at V and 5 bases at J, with 8 bases between. Germline lookup yields CDR1 GTSNPN and CDR2 SVGIG (reference sequence). The CDR3, as DNA: TGTGCCTGGAGTGCAGGCCCCGAGACCCAGTACTTC. It specifies CAWSAGPETQYF.

The chain combines TRBV7-2 with TRBJ2-2; the match to TRBD2 covers 11 bases. After removal of 5 bases from V and 1 base from J, the junction contained 3 bases not matched to a gene. Germline loops: CDR1 SGHTA, CDR2 FQGNSA. The length of the CDR3 is 16 residues. The CDR3 protein is CASSRTSGRNTGELFF. CDR3 nucleotides: TGTGCCAGCAGCCGTACTAGCGGGAGGAACACCGGGGAGCTGTTTTTT.

The rearrangement joins TRBV4-1 to TRBJ1-2, with 11 nucleotides matching TRBD1. The CDR3 has 16 amino acids. CDR1 is MGHRA, CDR2 YSYEKL, per germline. Trimming cost V 0 bases and J 5 bases; bases outside gene matches: 5. CDR3 DNA: TGCGCCAGCAGCCAAGACTTCGGGACAGGGGGATATGGCTACACCTTC. Protein sequence: CASSQDFGTGGYGYTF.

The V call is TRBV9, the J call TRBJ2-1; 8 bases fit TRBD2. Trimming removed 0 bases from V and 0 bases from J; junction bases left unmatched: 5. The germline gives CDR1 SGDLS, CDR2 YYNGEE. This CDR3 comprises 17 residues. The CDR3 loop reads CASSVGLAGGSYNEQFF. CDR3 in DNA: TGTGCCAGCAGCGTAGGGTTGGCGGGGGGCTCCTACAATGAGCAGTTCTTC. The entire variable domain, with the rest obtained from reference TRBV9 and TRBJ2-1, is as follows: DSGVTQTPKHLITATGQRVTLRCSPRSGDLSVYWYQQSLDQGLQFLIQYYNGEERAKGNILERFSAQQFPDLHSELNLSSLELGDSALYFCASSVGLAGGSYNEQFFGPGTRLTVL.

This clone has a single count. The chain carries TRBV19 and TRBJ1-1, with 9 positions matching TRBD1. Losses at the gene ends were 6 bases for V and 4 bases for J; bases not matched to a gene: 6. CDR1 is LNHDA, CDR2 SQIVND, per germline (reference sequence). There are 14 residues in the CDR3. In DNA, the CDR3 is TGTGCCAGTAGACAGGGGGCGTCCGTCACTGAAGCTTTCTTT. It translates to CASRQGASVTEAFF.

This clone was observed a handful of times. This chain uses TRBV5-1 with TRBJ2-7, with 10 nucleotides matching TRBD1. The ends lost 3 bases at V and 5 bases at J; junction bases unmatched: 5. The CDR3 has 14 residues. CDR1 and CDR2 from the germline V gene are SGHRS and YFSETQ. DNA of the CDR3: TGCGCCAGCAGCTCCCGGGACAGGGGCCACGAGCAGTACTTC. Translation gives CASSSRDRGHEQYF. Variable domain in full (rest from reference TRBV5-1 and TRBJ2-7): KAGVTQTPRYLIKTRGQQVTLSCSPISGHRSVSWYQQTPGQGLQFLFEYFSETQRNKGNFPGRFSGRQFSNSRSEMNVSTLELGDSALYLCASSSRDRGHEQYFGPGTRLTVT.

The rearrangement uses TRBV6-5 and TRBJ2-3; 9 positions agree with TRBD2. Trimming cost V 10 bases and J 5 bases; bases outside gene matches: 7. Germline V lookup: CDR1 MNHEY, CDR2 SVGAGI. The CDR3 runs 13 residues. This CDR3 is CATRTSVIDTQYF. The CDR3 DNA follows: TGTGCCACCCGGACTAGCGTGATAGATACGCAGTATTTT.

The chain joins TRBV11-2 to TRBJ2-7, with 8 positions matching TRBD2. The CDR3 covers 19 residues. CDR1 and CDR2 (germline): SGHAT, FQNNGV. V lost 2 bases and J lost 3; bases outside the gene matches: 18. The CDR3 bases are TGTGCCAGCAGCTTATACCCCTCGGGCGGGGCGGGAGGAGGCTACGAGCAGTACTTC. Its translation is CASSLYPSGGAGGGYEQYF.

V usage is TRBV15 and J usage is TRBJ2-5, with TRBD2 matching over 7 bases. CDR1 is LNHNV, CDR2 YYDKDF, per germline (reference sequence). The CDR3 is 13 residues long. V lost 3 bases to trimming and J lost 7 bases; unmatched junction nucleotides: 5. CDR3 residues: CATSSAPGGTQYF. In nucleotides, the CDR3 is TGTGCCACCAGCAGCGCCCCGGGAGGGACCCAGTACTTC.

The chain uses TRBV19 and TRBJ2-2; D possibly uses TRBD1 or TRBD2 (5 bases each). Trimming removed 6 bases at V and 3 bases at J, with 14 bases between. The germline V gene encodes CDR1 LNHDA and CDR2 SQIVND (reference sequence). The length of the CDR3 is 15 residues. The CDR3 spells CASRVRGRDTGELFF. CDR3 DNA: TGTGCCAGTAGGGTCCGGGGCCGAGACACCGGGGAGCTGTTTTTT.

Only one count was recorded for this clone. V usage is TRBV7-9 and J usage is TRBJ1-5, with 8 positions matching TRBD1. Germline CDR1 reads SEHNR; CDR2 reads FQNEAQ (reference sequence). This CDR3 has 15 residues. The V segment lost 5 bases and the J segment 2 bases; nucleotides outside the gene matches: 5. This CDR3 reads CASSLEGQGNQPQHF. CDR3 sequence (DNA): TGTGCCAGCAGCCTGGAGGGACAGGGCAATCAGCCCCAGCATTTT.

The CDR3 nucleotides read TGTGCCAGCAGCTTAGTTCAGGGGCCGACTGCCTACGAGCAGTACTTC. Residues: CASSLVQGPTAYEQYF. This rearrangement joins TRBV7-9 to TRBJ2-5, with D possibly being TRBD1 (6 bases). The tail of the sequence fits TRBJ2-7 better, so the J call may be wrong. The germline V gene has CDR1 SEHNR and CDR2 FQNEAQ (reference sequence). The CDR3 spans 16 residues.

V usage is TRBV27 and J usage is TRBJ2-7; TRBD2 is a possible D gene (7 bases). The CDR3 contains 15 residues. V was trimmed by 10 bases and J by 1 base, leaving 20 bases between them. The germline V gene has CDR1 MNHEY and CDR2 SMNVEV (reference sequence). In nucleotides, the CDR3 is TGTGCCACCTCAGCTCGGGGGGCGAAATCCTACGAGCAGTACTTC. It codes for CATSARGAKSYEQYF.

The sample holds one count of this clone. CDR3 in amino acids: CASSLAVDRGTEAFF. The CDR3 coding sequence is TGTGCCAGCAGCTTGGCCGTTGACAGAGGCACTGAAGCTTTCTTT. This chain joins TRBV7-8 and TRBJ1-1; D might be TRBD1 (5 bases). Per germline, CDR1 SGHVS and CDR2 FQNEAQ. The CDR3 runs to 15 residues. With 3 bases removed from V and 4 bases from J, the gap between germline ends came to 15 bases.

The chain employs TRBV30 and TRBJ2-7; D not resolved. The CDR3 is 14 residues long. Germline-derived CDR1 and CDR2 are GTSNPN and SVGIG (reference sequence). V lost 5 bases to trimming and J lost 8 bases, with 22 bases between them. CDR3: CAWRPRRSPTQQYF. The CDR3 nucleotides read TGTGCCTGGCGGCCCCGCCGGAGTCCTACACAGCAGTACTTC.

The chain carries TRBV5-1 and TRBJ2-6, with D possibly being TRBD1 or TRBD2 (5 bases each). From germline, CDR1 is SGHRS and CDR2 YFSETQ. V shed 4 bases and J shed 0 bases, with 14 bases lying between them. CDR3 length: 17 amino acids. The CDR3 spells CASSGGTGSSGANVLTF. The CDR3 region has the DNA TGCGCCAGCAGCGGTGGGACCGGCAGCTCTGGGGCCAACGTCCTGACTTTC.

The CDR3 loop is CASSLAGGGYTGELFF. The CDR3 bases are TGTGCCAGCAGCTTAGCAGGCGGGGGGTACACCGGGGAGCTGTTTTTT. This rearrangement joins TRBV7-6 to TRBJ2-2; 8 bases map to TRBD2. The CDR3 loop spans 16 amino acids. V shed 0 bases, J shed 3 bases, and the junction held 3 bases outside the gene matches. From germline, CDR1 is SGHVS and CDR2 FNYEAQ.

This clone appeared a few times. The CDR3: CASSQDGNYNEQFF. Here the CDR3 DNA reads TGCGCCAGCAGCCAAGACGGGAACTACAATGAGCAGTTCTTC. This rearrangement joins TRBV4-1 to TRBJ2-1; TRBD2 is a possible D gene (5 bases). Germline V gives CDR1 MGHRA, CDR2 YSYEKL. Trimming took 0 bases from V and 3 from J, leaving 6 bases between them. This CDR3 is built from 14 residues.

This chain joins TRBV18 and TRBJ2-2, with 9 bases fitting TRBD1. The CDR3 covers 15 residues. V lost 2 bases and J lost 5; bases outside the gene matches: 3. The germline gives CDR1 KGHSH, CDR2 LQKENI. The DNA for the CDR3 is TGTGCCAGCTCACCAGGGACAGGGTGGACCGGGGAGCTGTTTTTT. The encoded protein is CASSPGTGWTGELFF. The variable domain in full, completed from reference TRBV18 and TRBJ2-2, reads NAGVMQNPRHLVRRRGQEARLRCSPMKGHSHVYWYRQLPEEGLKFMVYLQKENIIDESGMPKERFSAEFPKEGPSILRIQQVVRGDSAAYFCASSPGTGWTGELFFGEGSRLTVL.

The DNA for the CDR3 is TGTGCCAGTAGCAGGGACAGGGGGCAAGAGACCCAGTACTTC. This translates into CASSRDRGQETQYF. The V call is TRBV19, the J call TRBJ2-5; 11 nucleotides agree with TRBD1. Germline V gene data show CDR1 as LNHDA and CDR2 as SQIVND (reference sequence). CDR3 size: 14 residues. The ends lost 6 bases at V and 2 bases at J; junction bases unmatched: 2.

In its sample, this clone was seen a few times. The gene calls are TRBV6-6 and TRBJ1-1; D remains ambiguous. The CDR3 runs 13 residues. Deletions cut 0 bases from V and 10 bases from J, with 12 bases between. CDR1 is MNHNY and CDR2 is SVGAGI in the germline V gene (reference sequence). CDR3 amino acids: CASSYSTNRGAFF. The DNA of the CDR3 is TGTGCCAGCAGTTACTCGACAAACCGGGGAGCTTTCTTT.

V is TRBV7-2 and J is TRBJ1-2, with TRBD1 identical over 7 bases. The CDR3 runs 15 residues. Germline loops: CDR1 SGHTA, CDR2 FQGNSA. V trimming: 4 bases; J trimming: 4 bases; junction bases outside the gene matches: 9. CDR3 sequence: CASSSGQAGGYGYTF. Written as DNA, the CDR3 is TGTGCCAGCAGCTCCGGACAGGCGGGGGGCTATGGCTACACCTTC.

This sequence joins TRBV5-1 and TRBJ2-3; D is perhaps TRBD1 (6 bases). This CDR3 region has 15 residues. V was cut by 4 bases and J by 1 base, with 13 bases left in between. Per the germline V gene, CDR1 is SGHRS and CDR2 is YFSETQ. CDR3 DNA: TGCGCCAGCAGCCCGACAGGACAACGCACAGATACGCAGTATTTT. Residues: CASSPTGQRTDTQYF.

The chain has TRBV2 and TRBJ2-1; 9 bases are shared with TRBD2. The CDR3 has 15 amino acids. Trimming at V came to 6 bases and at J to 6 bases, leaving 9 bases not matched to a gene. The germline V gene has CDR1 SNHLY and CDR2 FYNNEI. In nucleotides, the CDR3 is TGTGCCAGCAGCCCCGAGATAGCGGGAGCCAATGAGCAGTTCTTC. This gives the protein CASSPEIAGANEQFF.

The genes are TRBV30 and TRBJ2-3; D gene uncertain. This CDR3 comprises 14 residues. The germline V gene encodes CDR1 GTSNPN and CDR2 SVGIG (reference sequence). The V end was cut by 1 base, the J end by 2 bases, with 10 bases between. Written as DNA, the CDR3 is TGTGCCTGGAGTGGTATACGGAACACAGATACGCAGTATTTT. It specifies CAWSGIRNTDTQYF.